This TCR beta chain is from a study of cytomegalovirus exposure and HLA in healthy donors. V lost 8 bases and J lost 5; bases outside the gene matches: 11. Germline CDR1 reads SGHAT; CDR2 reads FQNNGV. The CDR3 contains 15 residues. With 60 Vbeta and 13 Jbeta primers, the PCR was carried out. The method was immunoSEQ multiplex PCR; TCRdb's version includes in-frame clones alone and lacks a portion of them. The sample contains more than 130,000 clones, over 70% of which appear only once. This clone came up once. This rearrangement joins TRBV11-2 to TRBJ2-1; TRBD2 matches 8 bases. The source is a male donor in good health and CMV-seronegative. The sequenced sample was PBMCs. CDR3 sequence (DNA): TGTGCCAGCTCCACTAGCGGTCGAGTTCACAATGAGCAGTTCTTC. Amino acids: CASSTSGRVHNEQFF.